This T cell receptor (beta chain) was recorded in a study of blood T cell repertoires in COVID-19. The count of this clone is one. Per the original methods: The assay estimated nucleated cells by amplifying reference gene primers. Measured with immunoSEQ multiplex PCR; TCRdb has only the in-frame clones, and not every one. V and J calls and clone size follow that table, whereas D and trimming were derived from the DNA. The sample includes some 120,000 clones, approximately 71% of them seen just once. Looked up from germline, CDR1 is MNHEY and CDR2 is SVGEGT. The CDR3 length is 13 residues. Between the trimmed V and J ends, which lost 6 bases and 2 bases, there was a span of 10 bases.

This chain connects TRBV6-2 or TRBV6-3 to TRBJ1-2; possible D gene TRBD1, 5 bases. The sequenced material came from peripheral blood. The sequence was obtained from a human donor in a cohort sampled during active COVID-19. CDR3 sequence reads: CASSPGGNYGYTF. Here the CDR3 DNA reads TGTGCCAGCAGCCCCGGGGGAAACTATGGCTACACCTTC.